The text below deals with one TCR beta chain. Its antigen is currently unknown. These data come from a study of shared clonotypes between healthy human individuals. Across the whole study: The study used three CD4 naive, three CD4 memory, two CD8 naive and one CD8 memory plate per donor.

Findings of the study overall: Naive CD4 clonotypes overlapped across a handful of donors at approximately 5.3%. A reduction in generation probabilities was seen for non-shared clonotypes relative to those shared by all four donors.

Here immunoSEQ multiplex PCR was the method, and the copy in TCRdb shows in-frame clones only, minus some. The table includes over a million clones, approximately 98% detected once. Germline assignment: CDR1 GTSNPN and CDR2 SVGIG (reference sequence). V gave up 4 bases and J gave up 10 bases; unmatched junction bases: 6. The CDR3 has 12 amino acids. The gene calls are TRBV30 and TRBJ2-1; 8 nucleotides match TRBD2. This TCR was sampled from a man younger than 40 in good health. The material sequenced was naive CD4+ T cells sorted from blood. The subset here: CD45RA+ positively selected. The CDR3 region has the DNA TGTGCCTGGACTAGCGGGTACGGAGAGCAGTTCTTC. As protein: CAWTSGYGEQFF.